This T cell receptor (beta chain) appears in the sequencing data of a study of T cells in Graves' hyperthyroidism and ophthalmopathy (dated by TCRdb to 2018 to 2020). The study in broad terms: Peripheral blood was collected at initial diagnosis, before any treatment. After blood sampling, hyperthyroidism patients were treated with methimazole at a starting dose of 30 mg daily, and ophthalmopathy patients were treated with high-dose intravenous methylprednisolone. TCR V-J signatures able to tell the groups apart were searched for in a discovery cohort of 95 or so patients, of whom roughly 42 had Graves' ophthalmopathy and 55 to 65 had stable Graves' hyperthyroidism. In addition, the study compared T-cell repertoires in thyroid tissue and in blood from six Graves' hyperthyroidism patients. According to the paper, TCR Vbeta CDR3 sequencing was carried out on approximately 140 peripheral blood samples, which came from 40 to 45 ophthalmopathy, 75 or so hyperthyroidism and roughly 17 progressor patients. The 100 discovery patients were randomly split 7:3 into training and test sets. An independent validation cohort of fewer than 20 hyperthyroidism patients and roughly 16 patients who later progressed to ophthalmopathy tested prospective prediction of ophthalmopathy.

A patient counted as having stable Graves' hyperthyroidism if no progression to ophthalmopathy occurred over 18 months of follow-up. The hyperthyroidism patients were between 18 and 65 years old and newly diagnosed, with a disease duration of less than 2 months. Patients with uncontrolled infections, other autoimmune diseases, pregnancy or lactation were excluded. Diagnoses were established on the basis of clinical symptoms, serum thyroxine and TRAb, thyroid ultrasound, and orbital computed tomography. Ficoll-Paque density gradient centrifugation was used to isolate PBMCs from 10 ml of fresh peripheral blood. Total RNA was extracted with Trizol reagent, and quality was checked on an Agilent 2100 Bioanalyzer. Here is what the overall study found, with its caveats: In validation, the model predicted progression to ophthalmopathy a median of about 5.9 months before onset, with over 55% sensitivity and roughly 73% specificity. Most expanded thyroid clonotypes (frequency above 0.001) were also detected in blood, a finding suggesting that blood repertoires may reflect thyroid immune responses. Sample size was not statistically predetermined, and blinding of investigators to group allocation was not performed. In cross-validation, a model built on a 13 V-J signature told ophthalmopathy apart from stable hyperthyroidism with over 85% sensitivity and about 81% specificity, and in testing the same model reached 80%/75%.

Remarks on this clonotype: The specificity of this receptor is unknown. Base quality data are lacking; no much larger clone is found one base away.

The TCR beta CDR3 regions were amplified from the RNA transcripts. A first-round RT-PCR of the TCR CDR3 used the HTBI primer set with the Qiagen OneStep RT-PCR kit. Libraries were constructed in a second round of multiplex PCR, after which size selection and purification were performed. Sequencing of the libraries was done on an Illumina HiSeq2000 using paired-end 100 bp reads. Per the source publication's procedure: Raw data were processed with SOAPnuke, discarding reads with adapters, uncalled bases, mean Phred below 15, or no exact constant-primer or identifier match. COPE v1.2.5 was used to merge the high-quality paired reads, and each unique nucleotide sequence was defined as a clonotype. MiTCR v1.1 was used to align clonotypes to the IMGT TRBV, TRBD and TRBJ reference segments. Only V-J combinations with frequency above 0.0001, covering about 99% of repertoires, were analysed. The TCS score was defined as the ratio of F50 (clonal expansion) to E x V (chaos), calculated using BLOSUM62-based TCRdist between CDR3 peptides within each V-J. Welch's t-statistics and random forest reduced fewer than 600 V-J features to 10 to 15, which were used in a naive Bayes classifier (R e1071). Thyroid-blood repertoire similarity was quantified with the Morisita-Horn index. Through fastp at Q25 and MiXCR, TCRdb rebuilt clones from the public reads, retaining in-frame beta chains. Every CDR3 protein is listed once, alongside the most common genes and DNA of its rows. TCRdb's processing, not the study's, gives the V and J calls here. The sample table shows about 680,000 distinct CDR3 sequences, and roughly 32% are seen once. 30% to 40% of the sample is in the top ten clones.

Including cysteine and phenylalanine, the CDR3 has 16 amino acids. Kept here is only the CDR3 DNA, which spans 48 bases and is read in frame from base 1. V trim: 5 bases; J trim: 5 bases; unmatched bases: 14. CDR1 is given as SGHVS and CDR2 as FNYEAQ, both from the germline V gene. The chain couples TRBV7-6 to TRBJ2-7; 8 central nucleotides agree with TRBD1. This clonotype originated in a woman aged 40 to 50 with Graves' hyperthyroidism. Material for sequencing was blood. The DNA sequence is TGTGCCAGCAGCCCCCAGGGGGCCCCTTTGAGCCACGAGCAGTACTTC. Translation gives CASSPQGAPLSHEQYF.